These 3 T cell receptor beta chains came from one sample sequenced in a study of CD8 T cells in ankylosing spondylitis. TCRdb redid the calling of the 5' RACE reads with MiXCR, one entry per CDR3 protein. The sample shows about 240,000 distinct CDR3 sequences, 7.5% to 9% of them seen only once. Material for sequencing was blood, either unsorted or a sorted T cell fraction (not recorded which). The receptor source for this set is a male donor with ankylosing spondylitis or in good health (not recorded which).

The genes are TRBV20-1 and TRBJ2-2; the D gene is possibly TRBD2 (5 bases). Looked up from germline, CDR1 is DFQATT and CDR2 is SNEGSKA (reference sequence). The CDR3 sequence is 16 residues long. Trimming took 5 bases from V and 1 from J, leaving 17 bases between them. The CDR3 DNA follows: TGCAGTGCTGCCTCCCCACTAGTGGAGAACACCGGGGAGCTGTTTTTT. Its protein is CSAASPLVENTGELFF.

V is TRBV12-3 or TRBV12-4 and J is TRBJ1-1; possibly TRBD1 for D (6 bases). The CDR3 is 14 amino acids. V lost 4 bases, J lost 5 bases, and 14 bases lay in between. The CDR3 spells CASSSRGERTEAFF. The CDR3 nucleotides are TGTGCCAGCAGTTCCAGGGGCGAGAGGACTGAAGCTTTCTTT.

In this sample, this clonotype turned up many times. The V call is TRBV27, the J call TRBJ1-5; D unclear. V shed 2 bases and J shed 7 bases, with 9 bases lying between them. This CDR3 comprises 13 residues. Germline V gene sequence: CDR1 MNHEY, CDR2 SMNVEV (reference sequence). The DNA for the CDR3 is TGTGCCAGCAGTTTAGAGATCTGGCAGCCCCAGCATTTT. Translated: CASSLEIWQPQHF.